The present TCR beta chain was sequenced within a study of response to subunit inactivated influenza vaccine. This clonotype turned up a few times. Per the germline V gene, CDR1 is LNHDA and CDR2 is SQIVND (reference sequence). The CDR3 is 11 residues long. V lost 8 bases, J lost 9 bases, and 7 bases stayed unmatched. TCRdb passed the RT-PCR reads through MiXCR, listing each CDR3 protein once. The sample records a few hundred thousand distinct CDR3 sequences, around 20% being singletons. The sequenced sample was PBMCs from blood, obtained roughly 20 months after vaccination. This clonotype was sampled from a man aged 50 to 69 who received an inactivated influenza vaccine. The gene calls are TRBV19 and TRBJ2-7; 7 bases are a match to TRBD1. CDR3 loop: CASGDRVVQYF. CDR3 DNA sequence: TGTGCCAGTGGAGACAGGGTCGTGCAGTACTTC.